These T cell receptor beta chains were read from a single sample in a study of CD8 T cells in Susac syndrome. TCRdb independently ran MiXCR on the immunoSEQ multiplex PCR reads; one entry per CDR3 protein. The table includes around 140,000 distinct CDR3 sequences, approximately 95% detected once. Sequencing was carried out using CD4+ T cells from PBMCs. These receptors originate from a human donor in good health. CDR3s leave out the opening cysteine and the closing phenylalanine or tryptophan.

v_call	cdr3_aa
TRBV29-1	SAFSDRGTDTQY
TRBV19	ASSSIGQANTEAF
TRBV24-1	ATSDLLFDQPQH
TRBV2	ASSEEASPSTDTQY
TRBV3-1	ASSQDPGESYGYT
TRBV24-1	ATRGSDPNNEQF
TRBV5-1	ASSLRQGSTDTQY
TRBV5-1	ASRDQQGPYEQY
TRBV10-3	ATHDSGANVLT
TRBV5-1	ASSFQGDDGYT
TRBV20-1	SATPPTGWGETQY
TRBV20-1	SARGGKVNTGELF
TRBV11-1	ASRPTSGHNEQF
TRBV2	ASSVTSGYNEQF
TRBV5-1	ASSYNSAQREGNEQF
TRBV19	SSTFGDQPQH
TRBV12-3/TRBV12-4	ASSSAMTSGKYEQY
TRBV12-3/TRBV12-4	ASSSTSGHTDTQY
TRBV12-3/TRBV12-4	ASRRAGRIWVF
TRBV9	ASSRRTSGGETQY
TRBV12-3/TRBV12-4	ASSPQFSNQPQH
TRBV20-1	SARPHRVSGANVLT
TRBV25-1	ASSRQGELF
TRBV6-5	ASSYGWADYGYT
TRBV20-1	SARAGAGETQY
TRBV4-1	ASSQAGWDIYGYT
TRBV19	ASSSDGGGYT
TRBV7-6	ASSLASGAQETQY
TRBV12-3/TRBV12-4	ASSLYSGSPQETQY
TRBV7-2	ASSFSPGLLEQF
TRBV27	ASSLRGQNTGELF
TRBV6-2/TRBV6-3	ASKRLADNSYEQY
TRBV21-1	ASIRETQGGETQY
TRBV5-4	ASSPQGREQY
TRBV7-6	ASSLAPMTVMNTEAF
TRBV28	ASSRQGHRTDTQY
TRBV7-9	ASSRLTGKVNEQF
TRBV3-1	ASSSRVEGAVEKLF
TRBV20-1	SARTVDEQY
TRBV6-5	ASSYSVGGDNLH
TRBV19	ASSIGDSNTQY
TRBV19	ASSILLAGELF
TRBV5-4	ASSLVGGVGEKLF
TRBV7-2	ASSLATGTGVGPQH
TRBV2	ASRAASGTSTSTDTQY
TRBV5-1	ASSAGNSQETQY
TRBV5-4	ASSPGLMNTEAF
TRBV20-1	SASGGSYNEQF